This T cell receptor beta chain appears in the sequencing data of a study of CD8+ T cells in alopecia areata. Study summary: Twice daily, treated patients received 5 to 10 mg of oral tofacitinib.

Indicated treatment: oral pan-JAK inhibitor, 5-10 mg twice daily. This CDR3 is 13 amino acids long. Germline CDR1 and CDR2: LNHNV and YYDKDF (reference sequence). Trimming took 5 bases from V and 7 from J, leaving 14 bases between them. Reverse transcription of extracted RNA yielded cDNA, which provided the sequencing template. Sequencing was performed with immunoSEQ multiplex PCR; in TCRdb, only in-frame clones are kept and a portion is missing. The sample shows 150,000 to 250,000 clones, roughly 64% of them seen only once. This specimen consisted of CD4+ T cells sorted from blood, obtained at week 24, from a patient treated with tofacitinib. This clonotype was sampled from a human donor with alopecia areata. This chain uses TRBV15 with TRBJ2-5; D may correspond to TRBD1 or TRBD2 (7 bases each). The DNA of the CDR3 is TGTGCCACCAGCTTTCAGGGGGGGGCGACCCAGTACTTC. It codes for CATSFQGGATQYF.